This paragraph reports one T cell receptor (beta chain). The antigen is undetermined. The CDR3 totals 13 residues. CDR1 is GTSNPN, CDR2 SVGIG, per germline (reference sequence). The V end lost 3 bases, the J end lost 4 bases, and 12 bases lay between the germline ends. During the collection period, no donor immune events like infections were recorded. TCRdb's table, derived via immunoSEQ multiplex PCR, lists solely in-frame clones and lacks some. The repertoire holds around 90,000 clones, approximately 90% seen once, with roughly 4.2% in the top ten. The data derive from a study of identifying expanded T cells in peripheral blood. Study conclusions and caveats: Clone count variance between roughly 2-week samples rose with total template count. Technical replicates showed around 1.1 changed clones; approximately two weeks roughly 18; four weeks 19.

The sequencing input was blood. This chain uses TRBV30 with TRBJ2-5; a weak D match, TRBD2 (5 bases). The TCR sequence derives from a person between 18 and 75 years old in good health. In DNA form, the CDR3 reads TGTGCCTGGAGCGGGCTAACTAGAGAGACCCAGTACTTC. Translated: CAWSGLTRETQYF.